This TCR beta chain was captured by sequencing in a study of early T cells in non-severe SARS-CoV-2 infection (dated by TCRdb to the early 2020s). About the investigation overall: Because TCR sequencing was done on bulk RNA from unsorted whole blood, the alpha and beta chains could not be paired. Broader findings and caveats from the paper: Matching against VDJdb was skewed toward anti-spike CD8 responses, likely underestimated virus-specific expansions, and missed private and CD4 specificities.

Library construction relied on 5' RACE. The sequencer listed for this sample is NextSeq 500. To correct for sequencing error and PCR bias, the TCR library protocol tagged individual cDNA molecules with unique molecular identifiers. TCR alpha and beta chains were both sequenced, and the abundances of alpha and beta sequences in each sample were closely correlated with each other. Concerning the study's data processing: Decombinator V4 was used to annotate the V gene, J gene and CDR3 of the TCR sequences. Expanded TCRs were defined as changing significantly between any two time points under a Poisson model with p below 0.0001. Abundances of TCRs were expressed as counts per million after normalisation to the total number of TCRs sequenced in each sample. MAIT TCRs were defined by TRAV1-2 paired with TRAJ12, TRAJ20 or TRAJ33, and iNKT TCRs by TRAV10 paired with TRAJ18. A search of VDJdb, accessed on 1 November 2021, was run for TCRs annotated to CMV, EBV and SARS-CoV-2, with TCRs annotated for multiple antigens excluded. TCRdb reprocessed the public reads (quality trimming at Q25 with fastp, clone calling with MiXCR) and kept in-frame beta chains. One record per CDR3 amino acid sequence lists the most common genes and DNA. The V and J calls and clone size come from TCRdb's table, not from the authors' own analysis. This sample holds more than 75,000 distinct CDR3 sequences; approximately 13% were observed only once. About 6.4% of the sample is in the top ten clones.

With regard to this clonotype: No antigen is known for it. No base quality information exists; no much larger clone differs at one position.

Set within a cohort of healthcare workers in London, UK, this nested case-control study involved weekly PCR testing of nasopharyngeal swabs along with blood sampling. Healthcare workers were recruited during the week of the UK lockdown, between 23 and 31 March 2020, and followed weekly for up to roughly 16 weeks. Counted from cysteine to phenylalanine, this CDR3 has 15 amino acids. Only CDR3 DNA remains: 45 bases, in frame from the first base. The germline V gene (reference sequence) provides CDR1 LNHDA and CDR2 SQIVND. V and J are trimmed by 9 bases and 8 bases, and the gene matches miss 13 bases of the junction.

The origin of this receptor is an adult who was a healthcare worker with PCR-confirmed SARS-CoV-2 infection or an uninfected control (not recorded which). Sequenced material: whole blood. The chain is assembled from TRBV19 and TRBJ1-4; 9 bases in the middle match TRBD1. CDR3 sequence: CASHYLGQGQEKLFF. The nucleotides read TGTGCCAGCCATTACCTGGGACAGGGTCAAGAAAAACTGTTTTTT.